This T cell receptor beta chain was profiled in a study of CD8 T cells in Susac syndrome. In germline, CDR1 is GTSNPN, CDR2 SVGIG (reference sequence). The ends were cut back, 3 bases at V and 5 bases at J, with 13 bases in the middle. This CDR3 spans 13 amino acids. Random hexamers served to reverse transcribe roughly 0.5 to 1 ug RNA. TCRdb analysed the immunoSEQ multiplex PCR reads with MiXCR anew, one entry per CDR3 protein. This sample carries more than 150,000 distinct CDR3 sequences, less than 97% of them seen once, and the ten largest clones take under 0.15%. This receptor was identified in a human donor with multiple sclerosis. V is TRBV30 and J is TRBJ2-5; the D gene is possibly TRBD2 (5 bases). The sequenced material came from CD8+ T cells from PBMCs. This CDR3 reads CAWSADWRETQYF. The CDR3 coding sequence is TGTGCCTGGAGCGCAGACTGGAGGGAGACCCAGTACTTC.